The table lists the clone carrying this TCR beta chain with a few counts. The data belong to a study of Ad26.COV2.S vaccination and SARS-CoV-2 variants. Study-level background: Participant was drawn from the COV1001 Ad26.COV2.S trial arm.

The treatment: roughly 20 received Ad26.COV2.S at low or high dose, single or two shots; 5 received placebo; per-sample allocation not given. Sample collection was performed on day 63 after the first vaccine or placebo injection. Trimming took 5 bases from V and 6 from J, leaving 13 bases between them. The CDR3 has 13 residues. Sequenced by immunoSEQ multiplex PCR; TCRdb stores in-frame clones only, minus some. The sample has 300,000 to 500,000 clones; approximately 86% are singletons. This clonotype was obtained from a person aged 18 to 65 who received the Ad26.COV2.S COVID-19 vaccine or a placebo. The V gene is TRBV12-3 or TRBV12-4, the J gene TRBJ1-1; possible D gene TRBD1, 6 bases. This material consisted of peripheral blood, taken in a trial of Ad26.COV2.S vaccine versus placebo. CDR3 nucleotide sequence: TGTGCCAGCAGTACGTCCTGGGGGCCTGAAGCTTTCTTT. As protein: CASSTSWGPEAFF.